Here is one TCR beta chain with its context. This entry belongs to a study of blood T cell repertoires in COVID-19. The participants were between roughly 18 and 100 years old and came from roughly 24 US areas. The study assigned cohorts using participant-reported clinical history. Two negative PCRs, clearance, or symptom resolution were required of recovered Cohort 3 donors. Per the original methods: Estimates of nucleated cell counts were drawn from the amplification of reference gene primers. Data came from immunoSEQ multiplex PCR; TCRdb stores just in-frame clones and leaves some out. For V, J and clone size, that table is used; D and trimming come from the DNA. The sample holds under 200,000 clones, 75% to 90% seen once. Germline-derived CDR1 and CDR2 are SGHRS and YFSETQ. V gave up 6 bases and J gave up 4 bases; unmatched junction bases: 6. This CDR3 is 14 amino acids long.

The rearrangement uses TRBV5-1 and TRBJ2-1, with TRBD1 matching 8 bases. The source material was PBMCs or T cells enriched from blood (not recorded which). The TCR originated in a woman aged 55-70 years who had recovered from COVID-19. The CDR3 is CASNGGQAYNEQFF. CDR3 sequence (DNA): TGCGCCAGCAATGGGGGACAGGCGTACAATGAGCAGTTCTTC.